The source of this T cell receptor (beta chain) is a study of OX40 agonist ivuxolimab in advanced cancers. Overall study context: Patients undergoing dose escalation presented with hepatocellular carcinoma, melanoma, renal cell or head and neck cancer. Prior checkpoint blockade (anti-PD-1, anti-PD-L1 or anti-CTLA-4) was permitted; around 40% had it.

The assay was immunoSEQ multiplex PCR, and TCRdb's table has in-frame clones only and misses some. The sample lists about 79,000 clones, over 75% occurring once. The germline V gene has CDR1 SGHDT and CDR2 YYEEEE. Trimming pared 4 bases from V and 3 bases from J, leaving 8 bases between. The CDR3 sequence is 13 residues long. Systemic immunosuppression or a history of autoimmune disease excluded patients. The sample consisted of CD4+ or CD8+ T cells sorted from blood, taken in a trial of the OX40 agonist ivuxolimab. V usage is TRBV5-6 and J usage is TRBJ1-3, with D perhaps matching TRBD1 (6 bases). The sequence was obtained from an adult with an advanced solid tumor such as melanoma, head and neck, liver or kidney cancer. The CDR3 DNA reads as TGTGCCAGCAGCCAGGGGCATGGAAACACCATATATTTT. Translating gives CASSQGHGNTIYF.